The clone carrying this TCR beta chain is a singleton in its sample. The junction differs from germline at one of its ends, possibly a read error. This sample was included in a study of T cell changes during pregnancy in multiple sclerosis. The method was immunoSEQ multiplex PCR; TCRdb's version includes in-frame clones alone and lacks a portion of them. The table lists 55,000 to 80,000 clones, approximately 87% of them singletons, with 9% to 9.5% in the top ten. CDR3 size: 11 residues. Germline loops: CDR1 MNHNS, CDR2 SASEGT. This TCR came from a female donor in good health, enrolled as a control in a pregnancy study. Here the sequenced sample was peripheral blood, taken after pregnancy. The rearrangement links TRBV6-1 to TRBJ2-4, with 7 bases fitting TRBD1. The CDR3 is CAIRGNGKTFF. CDR3 DNA sequence: TGTGCCATCAGGGGGAACGGGAAAACCTTCTTC.